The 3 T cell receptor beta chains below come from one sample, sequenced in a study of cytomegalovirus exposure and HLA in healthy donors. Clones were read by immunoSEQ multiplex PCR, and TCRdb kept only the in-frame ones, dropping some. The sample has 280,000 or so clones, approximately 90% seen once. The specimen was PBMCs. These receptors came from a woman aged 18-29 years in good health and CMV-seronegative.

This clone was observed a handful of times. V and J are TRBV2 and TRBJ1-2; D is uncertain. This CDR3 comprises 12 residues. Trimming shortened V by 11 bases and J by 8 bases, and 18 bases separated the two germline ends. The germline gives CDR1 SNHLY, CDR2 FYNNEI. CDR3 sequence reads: CAAAEGVEGYTF. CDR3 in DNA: TGTGCCGCAGCAGAGGGTGTGGAGGGCTACACCTTC. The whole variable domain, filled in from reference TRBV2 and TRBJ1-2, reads EPEVTQTPSHQVTQMGQEVILRCVPISNHLYFYWYRQILGQKVEFLVSFYNNEISEKSEIFDDQFSVERPDGSNFTLKIRSTKLEDSAMYFCAAAEGVEGYTFGSGTRLTVV.

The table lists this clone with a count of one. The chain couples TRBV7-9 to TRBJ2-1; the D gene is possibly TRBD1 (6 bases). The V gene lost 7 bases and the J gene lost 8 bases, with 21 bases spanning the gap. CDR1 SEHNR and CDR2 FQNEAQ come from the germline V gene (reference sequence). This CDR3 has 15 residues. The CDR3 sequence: CASTFYRDGVDEQFF. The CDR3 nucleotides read TGTGCCAGCACCTTCTACAGGGACGGGGTGGATGAGCAGTTCTTC.

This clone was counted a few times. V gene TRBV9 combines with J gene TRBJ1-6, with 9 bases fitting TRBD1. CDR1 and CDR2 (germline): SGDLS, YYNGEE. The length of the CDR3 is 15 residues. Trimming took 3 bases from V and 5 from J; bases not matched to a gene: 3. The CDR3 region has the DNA TGTGCCAGCAGCGACGGACAGGGGAATAATTCACCCCTCCACTTT. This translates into CASSDGQGNNSPLHF.